This T cell receptor beta chain was recorded in a study of control samples from healthy donors and cancer patients. The method was immunoSEQ multiplex PCR; TCRdb's version includes in-frame clones alone and lacks a portion of them. The table includes fewer than 200,000 clones, approximately 92% detected once. The CDR3 is 15 residues long. The V gene's germline CDR1 is SGHTA and CDR2 FQGNSA. The V end was cut by 2 bases, the J end by 5 bases, with 13 bases between. The V and J genes are TRBV7-2 and TRBJ2-1, with D perhaps TRBD1 or TRBD2 (6 bases each). Material: blood. The TCR originated in a man under 40 in good health. For the CDR3, the DNA is TGTGCCAGCAGCTTACTAAGGGGGGCAAACAATGAGCAGTTCTTC. This gives the protein CASSLLRGANNEQFF.